One sample yielded the 8 T cell receptor beta chains listed below, sequenced in a study of blood T cells in healthy people across ages. The second PCR ran about 6 to 11 cycles with a sample-barcoded 5' primer and J-beta primers. TCRdb analysed the 5' RACE reads with MiXCR anew, one entry per CDR3 protein. There are around 650,000 distinct CDR3 sequences in the sample; 40% to 45% occur only once, and about 30% lies in the top ten. The sample comprised blood. The receptors come from a man of 80 years or more in good health.

This clonotype appeared a few times. The V call is TRBV7-2, the J call TRBJ2-1; D unresolved. Trimming cost V 3 bases and J 10 bases, with 4 bases left between them. The CDR3 runs 10 residues. Germline V gene lookup returns CDR1 SGHTA and CDR2 FQGNSA. Written as DNA, the CDR3 is TGTGCCAGCAGCTTGACGGAGCAGTTCTTC. Protein product: CASSLTEQFF.

The V gene is TRBV5-1, the J gene TRBJ1-1, with a tentative D call TRBD1 (5 bases). This CDR3 spans 15 amino acids. Germline-derived CDR1 and CDR2 are SGHRS and YFSETQ. V was trimmed by 3 bases and J by 1 base, leaving 13 bases between them. The CDR3 here is CASSSQASKNTEAFF. The CDR3 nucleotides are TGCGCCAGCAGCTCACAGGCCTCGAAGAACACTGAAGCTTTCTTT.

This clonotype was detected a few times. The chain links TRBV7-8 to TRBJ1-1; D might be TRBD1 (5 bases). Germline CDR1 is SGHVS and CDR2 is FQNEAQ. The CDR3 spans 13 residues. Trimming cost V 1 base and J 6 bases, with 9 bases left between them. As DNA, the CDR3 is TGTGCCAGCAGCTTAGGGGAACAGGCTGAAGCTTTCTTT. Protein sequence: CASSLGEQAEAFF.

This clonotype was detected only a few times. This chain joins TRBV5-1 and TRBJ2-6; 7 positions match TRBD1. The CDR3 loop spans 19 amino acids. With 4 bases clipped from V and 0 bases from J, the junction kept 13 bases outside the gene matches. The germline V gene has CDR1 SGHRS and CDR2 YFSETQ. CDR3 protein: CASSDSDRVENSGANVLTF. CDR3 bases: TGCGCCAGCAGCGACTCAGACAGGGTTGAAAACTCTGGGGCCAACGTCCTGACTTTC.

This clonotype was detected only a few times. The chain employs TRBV5-1 and TRBJ2-3; 7 nucleotides align to TRBD1. There are 14 residues in the CDR3. Germline V gene sequence: CDR1 SGHRS, CDR2 YFSETQ. V was clipped by 2 bases and J by 5 bases; unmatched bases: 5. CDR3 residues: CASSLLTGEDTQYF. The CDR3 DNA reads TGCGCCAGCAGCTTACTAACAGGGGAAGATACGCAGTATTTT.

To note about this clonotype: Since a much larger clone is just one base distant, this may be a read error. This chain uses TRBV5-5 with TRBJ2-6, with D perhaps matching TRBD2 (7 bases). V was shortened by 1 base and J by 2 bases, with 10 bases between the two germline ends. Germline V gene data show CDR1 as SGHKS and CDR2 as YYEKEE (reference sequence). There are 16 residues in the CDR3. DNA of the CDR3: TGTGCCAGCAGCTTGTGGGGGGGCCCTGGGGCCAACGTCCTGACTTTC. Its protein product is CASSLWGGPGANVLTF.

The rearrangement joins TRBV15 to TRBJ2-1, with D possibly being TRBD1 (5 bases). V lost 6 bases and J 2 bases, leaving 14 bases between the germline ends. The CDR3 is 15 amino acids. Germline V gene sequence: CDR1 LNHNV, CDR2 YYDKDF (reference sequence). Here the CDR3 DNA reads TGTGCCACCAGAGACATCCAGGGCGCCTACAATGAGCAGTTCTTC. Translating it yields CATRDIQGAYNEQFF.

The chain joins TRBV20-1 to TRBJ2-7; 8 bases are a match to TRBD1. The trim removed 2 bases at V and 5 bases at J, leaving 5 bases unmatched. This CDR3 comprises 13 residues. Germline V gene data show CDR1 as DFQATT and CDR2 as SNEGSKA (reference sequence). In DNA form, the CDR3 reads TGCAGTGCTAGATTCAGGACAGGGAACGAGCAGTACTTC. This codes for CSARFRTGNEQYF.